The 27 T cell receptor beta chains given below trace back to one sample, sequenced in a study of T-cell memory formation after mild COVID-19. In TCRdb, the 5' RACE reads were re-called with MiXCR into one record per CDR3 protein. The sample lists some 45,000 distinct CDR3 sequences; 25% to 35% were seen once. Source material: PBMCs or a T cell subset sorted from them (not recorded which). The receptors here all came from a young man who had mild COVID-19 (a few samples of this study predate the infection). Cell type and time point are not known.

This clonotype was seen ten or more times. DNA of the CDR3: TGCGCCAGCCTCGGTGGGACTAGCGGCCGTGAGCAGTTCTTC. This gives the protein CASLGGTSGREQFF. This chain joins TRBV5-1 and TRBJ2-1, with TRBD2 identical over 11 bases. This CDR3 is built from 14 residues. V dropped 7 bases and J dropped 9; count of bases not matched to a gene: 9. The germline V gene has CDR1 SGHRS and CDR2 YFSETQ.

This chain connects TRBV20-1 to TRBJ2-1; D is unresolved. Germline lookup yields CDR1 DFQATT and CDR2 SNEGSKA (reference sequence). There are 10 residues in the CDR3. V gave up 3 bases and J gave up 10 bases, with 7 bases separating them. CDR3 nucleotides: TGCAGTGCTAGTTATCGAGAGCAGTTCTTC. It is translated as CSASYREQFF.

This clonotype came up a few times. V and J are TRBV6-4 and TRBJ2-1, with TRBD2 identical over 7 bases. The CDR3 has 14 amino acids. From germline, CDR1 is MRHNA and CDR2 SNTAGT. V trimming: 2 bases; J trimming: 5 bases; junction bases outside the gene matches: 3. Here the CDR3 DNA reads TGTGCCAGCAGTGACGGACTAGAAAACAATGAGCAGTTCTTC. This encodes CASSDGLENNEQFF.

CDR3 DNA: TGCAGTGCACCCCGGGGGACTGGTGTCTACGAGCAGTACGTC. This encodes CSAPRGTGVYEQYV. The chain has TRBV20-1 and TRBJ2-7, with a weak D call TRBD2 (6 bases). CDR1 is DFQATT, CDR2 SNEGSKA, per germline (reference sequence). The V end lost 6 bases, the J end lost 3 bases, and 18 bases lay between the germline ends. CDR3 length equals 14 residues.

This sequence joins TRBV12-3 or TRBV12-4 and TRBJ2-1, with 10 positions matching TRBD2. J lost 7 bases, V lost 2 bases, and 5 bases had no gene match. This CDR3 spans 15 amino acids. CDR3 in amino acids: CASSLSTSGENEQFF. CDR3 in DNA: TGTGCCAGCAGTTTAAGCACTAGCGGGGAGAATGAGCAGTTCTTC.

The V call is TRBV19, the J call TRBJ2-5; TRBD2 matches at 15 bases. Germline CDR1 is LNHDA and CDR2 is SQIVND (reference sequence). This CDR3 spans 20 amino acids. Trimming at V came to 3 bases and at J to 1 base, leaving 12 bases not matched to a gene. The CDR3 region has the DNA TGTGCCAGTAGTATGGATCCCGGACTAGCGGGGGGGCCGCTCCAAGAGACCCAGTACTTC. Residues: CASSMDPGLAGGPLQETQYF.

This clonotype has just a few counts. DNA of the CDR3: TGTGCCACCAGTGACTCGACGGATCCGCAATTCTATGGCTACACCTTC. Amino acid sequence: CATSDSTDPQFYGYTF. The chain employs TRBV24-1 and TRBJ1-2; D remains ambiguous. The CDR3 has 16 residues. CDR1 and CDR2 from the germline V gene are KGHDR and SFDVKD. Between the trimmed V and J ends, which lost 4 bases and 4 bases, there was a span of 18 bases.

This clonotype was observed a few times. This chain uses TRBV7-8 with TRBJ1-5, with D possibly TRBD1 on 6 matching bases. CDR1 and CDR2 from the germline V gene are SGHVS and FQNEAQ. Trimming shortened V by 1 base and J by 10 bases, and 11 bases separated the two germline ends. The CDR3 runs to 13 residues. As DNA, the CDR3 is TGTGCCAGCAGCTTAGGGGGGGCTCTACCCCAGCATTTT. Protein sequence: CASSLGGALPQHF.

This clonotype was seen only a few times. This chain links TRBV10-1 with TRBJ2-5; no definite D call. This CDR3 is built from 13 residues. Deletions cut 2 bases from V and 0 bases from J, with 4 bases between. Germline V gene data show CDR1 as WNHNN and CDR2 as SYGVQD (reference sequence). CDR3 DNA: TGCGCCAGCAGTGAGCAGTACCAAGAGACCCAGTACTTC. It codes for CASSEQYQETQYF.

This clonotype was counted between two and nine times. The gene calls are TRBV6-5 and TRBJ2-1; D perhaps matches TRBD1 (6 bases). The V end lost 5 bases, the J end lost 1 base, and 12 bases lay between the germline ends. The germline V gene has CDR1 MNHEY and CDR2 SVGAGI. The CDR3 covers 15 residues. The CDR3 sequence: CASSEQGRSYNEQFF. For the CDR3, the DNA is TGTGCCAGCAGTGAACAGGGTCGGTCCTACAATGAGCAGTTCTTC.

The CDR3 DNA is TGTGCCAGCAGTTACGCCCCATGGGAGACCCAGTACTTC. Its protein product is CASSYAPWETQYF. The V gene is TRBV6-2 or TRBV6-3, the J gene TRBJ2-5; the D is unclear. Germline lookup yields CDR1 MNHEY and CDR2 SVGEGT. V lost 2 bases and J lost 5, with 9 bases in between. CDR3 length: 13 amino acids.

This chain uses TRBV4-3 with TRBJ1-1; D may be TRBD1 (5 bases). Germline CDR1 reads LGHNA; CDR2 reads YSLEER. The CDR3 contains 15 residues. V was cut by 1 base and J by 1 base, with 10 bases left in between. In DNA, the CDR3 is TGCGCCAGCAGCCAAGCACACACAGGGAACACTGAAGCTTTCTTT. Translation gives CASSQAHTGNTEAFF.

The chain has TRBV7-9 and TRBJ2-3; 12 positions agree with TRBD2. This CDR3 is built from 17 residues. Germline V gives CDR1 SEHNR, CDR2 FQNEAQ (reference sequence). V shed 4 bases and J 5 bases; nucleotides not matched to a gene: 10. CDR3 loop: CASSSRGLAGRRDTQYF. The CDR3 DNA is TGTGCCAGCAGCTCCCGAGGACTAGCGGGGCGGAGAGATACGCAGTATTTT.

In its sample, this clonotype was seen a few times. This chain links TRBV6-2 or TRBV6-3 with TRBJ1-5, with D uncertain. Trimming left V 2 bases short and J 7 bases short, with 9 bases between. The CDR3 covers 13 residues. Germline V gene sequence: CDR1 MNHEY, CDR2 SVGEGT. The CDR3 bases are TGTGCCAGCAGTTACGGTCCGGGGCAGCCCCAGCATTTT. Its translation is CASSYGPGQPQHF.

V and J are TRBV12-3 or TRBV12-4 and TRBJ2-5; D tentatively fits TRBD1 or TRBD2 (5 bases each). The CDR3 length is 15 residues. V was pared by 6 bases and J by 9 bases, with 23 bases between. CDR3 sequence (DNA): TGTGCCAGCAGCAAACCCCGCGACGGGGCTTGGTCCCAGTACTTC. Its protein product is CASSKPRDGAWSQYF.

This clonotype was observed once. This chain links TRBV12-3 or TRBV12-4 with TRBJ1-1; 8 nucleotides line up with TRBD1. Germline trimming cut 3 bases from V and 2 bases from J; bases unmatched to any gene: 5. This CDR3 comprises 15 residues. CDR3 nucleotides: TGTGCCAGCAGTTTCCAACAGGGGGGAAACACTGAAGCTTTCTTT. This translates into CASSFQQGGNTEAFF.

This rearrangement joins TRBV30 to TRBJ2-1, with TRBD2 identical over 8 bases. The trim removed 5 bases at V and 6 bases at J, leaving 6 bases unmatched. The CDR3 loop spans 13 amino acids. Germline values: CDR1 GTSNPN, CDR2 SVGIG (reference sequence). The CDR3 DNA follows: TGTGCCTGGGGCGGGACTAGTGGCAATGAGCAGTTCTTC. Residues: CAWGGTSGNEQFF.

There are a few counts of this clonotype. This CDR3 is CASTLGQTSTDTQYF. The CDR3 bases are TGTGCCAGCACCCTCGGACAGACTAGCACAGATACGCAGTATTTT. V is TRBV11-2 and J is TRBJ2-3; a weak D match, TRBD1 (6 bases). Germline lookup yields CDR1 SGHAT and CDR2 FQNNGV. The germline V and J ends were trimmed by 7 bases and 0 bases, with 14 bases remaining between them. The CDR3 is 15 residues long. The entire variable domain, with the rest obtained from reference TRBV11-2 and TRBJ2-3, is as follows: EAGVAQSPRYKIIEKRQSVAFWCNPISGHATLYWYQQILGQGPKLLIQFQNNGVVDDSQLPKDRFSAERLKGVDSTLKIQPAKLEDSAVYLCASTLGQTSTDTQYFGPGTRLTVL.

The rearrangement joins TRBV6-2 or TRBV6-3 to TRBJ2-7; 7 bases agree with TRBD1. This CDR3 region has 13 residues. From germline, CDR1 is MNHEY and CDR2 SVGEGT. Unmatched junction bases numbered 2, after V lost 5 bases and J lost 1 base. In DNA, the CDR3 is TGTGCCAGCAGTGGCAGGGGGTCCTACGAGCAGTACGTC. This codes for CASSGRGSYEQYV.

The chain uses TRBV7-9 and TRBJ1-1; D ambiguous. V was pared by 4 bases and J by 0 bases, with 12 bases between. Germline V gene sequence: CDR1 SEHNR, CDR2 FQNEAQ (reference sequence). The CDR3 spans 15 residues. CDR3 nucleotide sequence: TGTGCCAGCAGCTCCTTGCGACAATTGAACACTGAAGCTTTCTTT. Its protein is CASSSLRQLNTEAFF.

The rearrangement joins TRBV15 to TRBJ2-1; tentative D call: TRBD2 (6 bases). V was clipped by 5 bases and J by 2 bases, with 16 bases between them. This CDR3 spans 16 amino acids. Germline V CDR1 and CDR2: LNHNV, YYDKDF (reference sequence). The chain's CDR3 is CATSAHGGDPYNEQFF. In DNA form, the CDR3 reads TGTGCCACCAGCGCCCACGGGGGTGATCCCTACAATGAGCAGTTCTTC.

The chain recombines TRBV2 with TRBJ2-7; 8 positions match TRBD2. V lost 5 bases and J lost 3; bases outside the gene matches: 9. Per germline, CDR1 SNHLY and CDR2 FYNNEI. This CDR3 comprises 15 residues. For the CDR3, the DNA is TGTGCCAGCAGTCCCGGCGGGGGGCTATTCTACGAGCAGTACTTC. Its translation: CASSPGGGLFYEQYF.

The chain couples TRBV3-1 to TRBJ2-3; TRBD2 is a possible D gene (6 bases). Between the trimmed V and J ends, which lost 4 bases and 6 bases, there was a span of 14 bases. The CDR3 sequence is 14 residues long. Germline CDR1 LGHDT, CDR2 YNNKEL (reference sequence). For the CDR3, the DNA is TGTGCCAGCAGCCCCTCGACTAGTTCCGATACGCAGTATTTT. Amino acids: CASSPSTSSDTQYF.

This chain connects TRBV6-6 to TRBJ2-3; unclear D gene. This CDR3 spans 13 amino acids. CDR1 and CDR2 (germline): MNHNY, SVGAGI (reference sequence). The germline V and J ends were trimmed by 5 bases and 2 bases, with 8 bases remaining between them. CDR3 DNA sequence: TGTGCCAGCAGTGGCGCTTACACAGATACGCAGTATTTT. Amino acid sequence: CASSGAYTDTQYF.

The chain uses TRBV12-3 or TRBV12-4 and TRBJ1-4; maybe TRBD1 (6 bases). Trimming stripped 4 bases from V and 10 bases from J, with 16 bases between. This CDR3 has 14 amino acids. The DNA of the CDR3 is TGTGCCAGCAGTTCGGGACACTTGAGGGGAAAACTGTTTTTT. Translation: CASSSGHLRGKLFF.

The chain has TRBV18 and TRBJ2-3, with 11 bases that match TRBD2. This CDR3 region has 16 residues. The germline V gene encodes CDR1 KGHSH and CDR2 LQKENI. After removal of 6 bases from V and 2 bases from J, the junction contained 7 bases not matched to a gene. The CDR3 protein is CASSETSGDPTDTQYF. The CDR3 bases are TGTGCCAGCTCCGAGACTAGCGGGGATCCCACAGATACGCAGTATTTT. Full variable domain (outside the CDR3, taken from reference TRBV18 and TRBJ2-3): NAGVMQNPRHLVRRRGQEARLRCSPMKGHSHVYWYRQLPEEGLKFMVYLQKENIIDESGMPKERFSAEFPKEGPSILRIQQVVRGDSAAYFCASSETSGDPTDTQYFGPGTRLTVL.

The chain recombines TRBV7-6 with TRBJ1-1; D remains unclear. Trimming cost V 0 bases and J 1 base, with 3 bases left between them. This CDR3 comprises 13 residues. Germline V lookup: CDR1 SGHVS, CDR2 FNYEAQ. The CDR3, as DNA: TGTGCCAGCAGCTTAGCACGGAACACTGAAGCTTTCTTT. It is translated as CASSLARNTEAFF.